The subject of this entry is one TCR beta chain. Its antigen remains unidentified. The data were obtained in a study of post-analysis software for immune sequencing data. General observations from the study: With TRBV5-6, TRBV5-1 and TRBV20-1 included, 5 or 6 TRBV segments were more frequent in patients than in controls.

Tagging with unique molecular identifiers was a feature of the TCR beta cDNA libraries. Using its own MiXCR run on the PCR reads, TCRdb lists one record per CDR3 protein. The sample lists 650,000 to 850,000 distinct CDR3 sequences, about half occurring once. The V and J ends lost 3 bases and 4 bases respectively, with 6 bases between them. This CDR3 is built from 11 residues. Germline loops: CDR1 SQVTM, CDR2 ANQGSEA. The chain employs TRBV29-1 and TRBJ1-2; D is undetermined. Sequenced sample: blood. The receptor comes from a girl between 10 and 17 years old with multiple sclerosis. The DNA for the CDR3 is TGCAGCGTTGACTTAGGCTATGGCTACACCTTC. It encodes CSVDLGYGYTF.